The following is a T cell receptor (beta chain) sequence with its context. Antigen specificity is unknown. A multiplex PCR was run with 60 Vbeta primers and 13 Jbeta primers. Data came from immunoSEQ multiplex PCR; TCRdb stores just in-frame clones and leaves some out. Among about 100,000 clones, about 60% were seen once, and the ten largest hold around 4.8%. The sample belongs to a study of cytomegalovirus exposure and HLA in healthy donors. Findings of the study overall: Earlier analysis looked at TCR beta V segments, and most were productive about 87% or about 30% of the time.

V was pared by 4 bases and J by 4 bases, with 10 bases between. The CDR3 has 14 residues. The germline V gene encodes CDR1 ENHRY and CDR2 SYGVKD. The receptor comes from a human donor in good health. The sample taken for sequencing was PBMCs. V is TRBV10-3 and J is TRBJ2-2, with D maybe TRBD2 (6 bases). The CDR3 coding sequence is TGTGCCATCAGTGGTCAGGGAGGCACCGGGGAGCTGTTTTTT. Translated: CAISGQGGTGELFF.